The clone carrying this T cell receptor beta chain occurred a few times. Its specificity is not known. This entry comes from a study of T cell repertoires in cytomegalovirus infection. Study context: CMV epitopes in the study were HLA-C-restricted (recently identified) and HLA-B-restricted (well studied). From public TCR beta signatures came an indication of both CMV infection and matching HLA type. Study-level findings and limits: Identification of carriers of CMV plus the relevant HLA was performed using cumulative public TCR beta family frequency. HLA-C-restricted CMV-specific TCR beta clonotypes were dominant in the ex vivo response.

There are 15 residues in the CDR3. V lost 3 bases, J lost 1 base, and 10 bases lay in between. TCRdb used MiXCR to reprocess the reads, holding one entry per CDR3 protein. The data contain some 500,000 distinct CDR3 sequences, roughly a third of them seen just once; the ten biggest clones take up roughly 15%. The chain couples TRBV12-3 or TRBV12-4 to TRBJ2-1, with a weak D call TRBD2 (5 bases). The TCR comes from a human donor in good health (CMV status not recorded). Some clones in this sample may be carry-over from other donors' samples. Material: cultured PBMCs, obtained from culture after CMV antigen stimulation. CDR3 nucleotides: TGTGCCAGCAGTTTGCCTCGCGGGTCCTACAATGAGCAGTTCTTC. It specifies CASSLPRGSYNEQFF.